This T cell receptor (beta chain) was identified in a study of regulatory T cells in long-lasting Graves disease. Documented time point: persistent/refractory GD, antithyroid drugs over 5 years with positive TRAb. Isolated PBMC RNA provided the starting material for the TCR library. Germline V gene sequence: CDR1 LNHNV, CDR2 YYDKDF (reference sequence). This CDR3 spans 16 amino acids. V was clipped by 4 bases and J by 0 bases; unmatched bases: 7. This clonotype was seen only once. Its antigen is currently unknown. Researchers made TCR beta libraries by using iRepertoire HTBI primers and running Arm-PCR on CDR3 regions. Source study methods: Spanning all samples, the identified segments comprised approximately 57 TRBV and 14 TRBJ. One entry per CDR3 protein results from TCRdb running MiXCR on the multiplex PCR reads. These V and J calls originate from TCRdb's pipeline instead of the authors' own analysis. The table lists fewer than 600,000 distinct CDR3 sequences, 22% of them singletons.

General observations from the study: Among persistent patients, a larger number of public clonotypes were shared (approximately 3,000) than among newly diagnosed patients (about 970). Segments TRBV28, TRBJ1-2 and TRBJ2-5 showed preferential usage in persistent disease.

This specimen consisted of peripheral blood mononuclear cells (PBMCs), obtained when the disease was refractory, from a patient treated with antithyroid drugs. This clonotype was sampled from a female donor with Graves disease. V is TRBV15 and J is TRBJ2-3; 7 bases agree with TRBD1. This CDR3 reads CATSTGDSPSTDTQYF. The DNA for the CDR3 is TGTGCCACCAGCACAGGGGACAGCCCTAGCACAGATACGCAGTATTTT.